This T cell receptor beta chain was documented in a study of T cell repertoires in cytomegalovirus infection. Study details: Public signatures in TCR beta pointed to CMV infection and matching HLA type. Study results and limitations: Clonotypes of TCR beta that were HLA-C-restricted and CMV-specific dominated the ex vivo response.

Using its own MiXCR run on the reads, TCRdb lists one record per CDR3 protein. This table holds around 300,000 distinct CDR3 sequences, 20% to 25% found once. Details on this clonotype: Its target is not known.

Germline V gene sequence: CDR1 MNHNY, CDR2 SVGAGI (reference sequence). J lost 3 bases, V lost 6 bases, and 15 bases had no gene match. The CDR3 is made up of 17 amino acids. This chain links TRBV6-6 with TRBJ2-7, with 9 bases lining up with TRBD1. The sample in question was cultured PBMCs, obtained from culture after CMV antigen stimulation. This sequence was found in a human donor in good health (CMV status not recorded). Some clones in this sample may be carry-over from other donors' samples. CDR3 nucleotides: TGTGCCAGCAGCCTCGGGACAGGGCAACCGCCCTTCTACGAGCAGTACTTC. This translates into CASSLGTGQPPFYEQYF.